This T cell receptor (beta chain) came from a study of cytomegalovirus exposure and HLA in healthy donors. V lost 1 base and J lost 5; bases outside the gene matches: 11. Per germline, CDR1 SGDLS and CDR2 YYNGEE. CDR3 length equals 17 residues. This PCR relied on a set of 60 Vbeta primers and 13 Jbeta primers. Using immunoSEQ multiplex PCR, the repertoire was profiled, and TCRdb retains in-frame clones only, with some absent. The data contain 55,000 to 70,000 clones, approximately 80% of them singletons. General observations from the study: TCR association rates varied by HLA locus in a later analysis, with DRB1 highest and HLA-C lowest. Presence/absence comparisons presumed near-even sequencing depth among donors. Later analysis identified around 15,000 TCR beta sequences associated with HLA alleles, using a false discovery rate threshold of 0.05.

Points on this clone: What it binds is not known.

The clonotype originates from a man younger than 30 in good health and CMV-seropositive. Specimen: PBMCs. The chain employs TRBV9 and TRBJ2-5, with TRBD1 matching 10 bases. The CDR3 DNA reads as TGTGCCAGCAGCGTAAGCCCGCTGACAGGGGGCGGGGAGACCCAGTACTTC. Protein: CASSVSPLTGGGETQYF.